The clone carrying this TCR beta chain was seen at least ten times. The time point here: newly diagnosed GD, antithyroid drugs for less than 3 months. Following extraction of RNA from PBMCs, that RNA was used to make the TCR library. By American Thyroid Association guidelines, Graves' disease was diagnosed in the cohort. EDTA tubes received around 9.9 milliliters of collected peripheral blood. This record belongs to a study of regulatory T cells in long-lasting Graves disease. The TCR beta library used iRepertoire HTBI primers with Arm-PCR amplification of CDR3. MiXCR, run by TCRdb on the multiplex PCR reads, gives a single entry per CDR3 protein. This sample has some 500,000 distinct CDR3 sequences, with roughly 14% found just once. The same data also went into a second study, on T cells in Graves' hyperthyroidism and ophthalmopathy. As that study records: The primer set for the first-round RT-PCR of the TCR CDR3 was HTBI. The authors' 13 V-J model separated ophthalmopathy from stable hyperthyroidism.

This TCR came from a man aged 30-40 years with Graves disease. The specimen comprised peripheral blood mononuclear cells (PBMCs), sampled at new diagnosis, from a patient treated with antithyroid drugs.

CDR3 loop: CASSQGIPGLAGRNEQFF. The DNA of the CDR3 is TGTGCCAGCAGCCAAGGAATCCCGGGACTAGCGGGAAGGAATGAGCAGTTCTTC. The J gene is TRBJ2-1, the V gene TRBV3-1; 13 nucleotides align to TRBD2. The V gene's germline CDR1 is LGHDT and CDR2 YNNKEL (reference sequence). This CDR3 spans 18 amino acids. V was clipped by 1 base and J by 7 bases; unmatched bases: 10.